This T cell receptor (beta chain) was identified during a study of monozygotic twins with cystic fibrosis. Overall study results and limits: Low clonality (median roughly 0.009) suggested a mostly naive repertoire.

Worth noting for this clone: As yet, its antigen is unknown.

Clones were read by immunoSEQ multiplex PCR, and TCRdb kept only the in-frame ones, dropping some. The table includes 30,000 to 35,000 clones, 90% to 97% detected once. Germline V CDR1 and CDR2: SGDLS, YYNGEE. The germline V and J ends were trimmed by 4 bases and 5 bases, with 15 bases remaining between them. This CDR3 has 15 residues. Sequenced input: blood. This chain connects TRBV9 to TRBJ2-2, with TRBD2 as a possible D gene (5 bases). The clonotype comes from a girl between 2 and 10 years old with cystic fibrosis. Here the CDR3 reads CASSLGGLRTGELFF. In nucleotides, the CDR3 is TGTGCCAGCAGCCTCGGAGGTTTGCGGACCGGGGAGCTGTTTTTT. Full variable domain (outside the CDR3, taken from reference TRBV9 and TRBJ2-2): DSGVTQTPKHLITATGQRVTLRCSPRSGDLSVYWYQQSLDQGLQFLIQYYNGEERAKGNILERFSAQQFPDLHSELNLSSLELGDSALYFCASSLGGLRTGELFFGEGSRLTVL.